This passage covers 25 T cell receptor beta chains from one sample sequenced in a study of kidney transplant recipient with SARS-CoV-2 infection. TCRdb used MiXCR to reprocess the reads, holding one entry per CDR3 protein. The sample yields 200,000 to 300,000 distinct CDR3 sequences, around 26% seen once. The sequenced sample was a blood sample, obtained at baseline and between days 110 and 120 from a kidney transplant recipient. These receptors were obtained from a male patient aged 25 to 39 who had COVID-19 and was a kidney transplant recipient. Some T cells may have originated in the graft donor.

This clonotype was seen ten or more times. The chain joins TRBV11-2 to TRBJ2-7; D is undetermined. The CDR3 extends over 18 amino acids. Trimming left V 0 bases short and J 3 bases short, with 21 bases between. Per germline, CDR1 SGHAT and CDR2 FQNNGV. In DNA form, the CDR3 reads TGTGCCAGCAGCTTAGAGGGCCCTCCCACTCTCATGCTCTACGAGCAGTACTTC. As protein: CASSLEGPPTLMLYEQYF. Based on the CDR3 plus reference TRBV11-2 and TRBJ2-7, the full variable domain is EAGVAQSPRYKIIEKRQSVAFWCNPISGHATLYWYQQILGQGPKLLIQFQNNGVVDDSQLPKDRFSAERLKGVDSTLKIQPAKLEDSAVYLCASSLEGPPTLMLYEQYFGPGTRLTVT.

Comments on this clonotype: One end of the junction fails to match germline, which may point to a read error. CDR3 region: CAGSLAANTGELFF. CDR3 nucleotides: TGTGCCGGCAGCTTAGCCGCGAACACCGGGGAGCTGTTTTTT. This chain connects TRBV11-2 to TRBJ2-2; D is uncertain. Germline assignment: CDR1 SGHAT and CDR2 FQNNGV. The CDR3 contains 14 residues.

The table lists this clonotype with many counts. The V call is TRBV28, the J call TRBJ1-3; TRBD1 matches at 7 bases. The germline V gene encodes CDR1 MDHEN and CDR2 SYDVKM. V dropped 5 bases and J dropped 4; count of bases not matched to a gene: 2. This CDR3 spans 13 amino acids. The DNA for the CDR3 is TGTGCCAGCAGTACAGGGGCCGGAAACACCATATATTTT. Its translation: CASSTGAGNTIYF.

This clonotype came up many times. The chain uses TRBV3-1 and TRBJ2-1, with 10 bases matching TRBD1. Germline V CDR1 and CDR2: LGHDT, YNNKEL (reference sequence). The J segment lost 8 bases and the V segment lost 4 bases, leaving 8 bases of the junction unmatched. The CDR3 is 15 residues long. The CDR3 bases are TGTGCCAGCAGCCCCCCCGGACAGGGGGGCGATGAGCAGTTCTTC. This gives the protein CASSPPGQGGDEQFF.

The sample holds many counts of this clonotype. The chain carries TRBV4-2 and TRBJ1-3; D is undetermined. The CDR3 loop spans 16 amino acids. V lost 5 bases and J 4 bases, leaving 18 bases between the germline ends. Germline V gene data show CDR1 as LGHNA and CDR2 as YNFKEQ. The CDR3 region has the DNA TGTGCCAGCAGCTCTCGAGGCAGGCCCAAAGGAAACACCATATATTTT. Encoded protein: CASSSRGRPKGNTIYF.

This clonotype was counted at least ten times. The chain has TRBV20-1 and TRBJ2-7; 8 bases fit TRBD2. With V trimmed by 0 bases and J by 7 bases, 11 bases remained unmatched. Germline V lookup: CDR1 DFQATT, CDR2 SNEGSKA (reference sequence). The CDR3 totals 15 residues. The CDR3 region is CSARDWNGRAEEQYF. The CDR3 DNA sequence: TGCAGTGCTAGAGATTGGAACGGGAGGGCGGAGGAGCAGTACTTC.

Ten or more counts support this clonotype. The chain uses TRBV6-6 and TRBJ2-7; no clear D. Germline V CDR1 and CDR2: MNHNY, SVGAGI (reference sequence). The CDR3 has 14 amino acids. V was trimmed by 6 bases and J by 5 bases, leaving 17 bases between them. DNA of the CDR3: TGTGCCAGCAGCGCGAATGCTGTTTCCCACGAGCAGTACTTC. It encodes CASSANAVSHEQYF.

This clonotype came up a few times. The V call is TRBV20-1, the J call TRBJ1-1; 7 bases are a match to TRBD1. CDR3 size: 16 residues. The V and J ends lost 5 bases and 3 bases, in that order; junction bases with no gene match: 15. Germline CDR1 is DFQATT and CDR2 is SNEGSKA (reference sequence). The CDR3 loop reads CSAQFEQGWLDTEAFF. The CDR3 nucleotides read TGCAGTGCTCAGTTTGAACAGGGGTGGTTGGACACTGAAGCTTTCTTT.

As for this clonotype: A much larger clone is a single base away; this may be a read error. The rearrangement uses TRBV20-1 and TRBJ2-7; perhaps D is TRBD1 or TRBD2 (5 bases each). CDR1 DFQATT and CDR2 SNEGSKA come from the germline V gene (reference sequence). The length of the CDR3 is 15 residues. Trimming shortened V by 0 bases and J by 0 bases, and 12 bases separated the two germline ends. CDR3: CSARDSTRGSYEQYF. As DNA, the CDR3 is TGCAGTGCTAGAGATAGCACGAGGGGCTCCTACGAGCAGTACTTC.

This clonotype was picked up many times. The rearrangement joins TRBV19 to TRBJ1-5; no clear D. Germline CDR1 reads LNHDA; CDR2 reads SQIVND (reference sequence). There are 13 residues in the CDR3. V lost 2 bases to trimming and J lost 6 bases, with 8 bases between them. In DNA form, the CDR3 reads TGTGCCAGTAGTATAACTTCGGTTCAGCCCCAGCATTTT. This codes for CASSITSVQPQHF.

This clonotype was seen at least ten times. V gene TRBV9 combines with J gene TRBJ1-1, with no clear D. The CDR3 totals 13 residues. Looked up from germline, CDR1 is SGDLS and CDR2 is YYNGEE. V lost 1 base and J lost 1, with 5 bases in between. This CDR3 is CASSVISNTEAFF. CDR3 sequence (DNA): TGTGCCAGCAGCGTAATCTCGAACACTGAAGCTTTCTTT.

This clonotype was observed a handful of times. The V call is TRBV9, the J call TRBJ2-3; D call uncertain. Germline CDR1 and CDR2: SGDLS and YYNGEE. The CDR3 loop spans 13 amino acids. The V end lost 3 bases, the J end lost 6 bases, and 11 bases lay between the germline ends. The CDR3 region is CASSAPTDDTQYF. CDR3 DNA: TGTGCCAGCAGCGCCCCGACGGATGATACGCAGTATTTT.

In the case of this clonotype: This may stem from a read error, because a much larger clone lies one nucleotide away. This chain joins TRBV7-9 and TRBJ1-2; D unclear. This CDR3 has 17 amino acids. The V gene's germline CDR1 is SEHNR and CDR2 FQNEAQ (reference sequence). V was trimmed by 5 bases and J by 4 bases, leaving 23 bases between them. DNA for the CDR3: TGTGCCAGCAGCCTGCGGCTATACCATGGAAGGACCTATGGCTACACCTTC. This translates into CASSLRLYHGRTYGYTF.

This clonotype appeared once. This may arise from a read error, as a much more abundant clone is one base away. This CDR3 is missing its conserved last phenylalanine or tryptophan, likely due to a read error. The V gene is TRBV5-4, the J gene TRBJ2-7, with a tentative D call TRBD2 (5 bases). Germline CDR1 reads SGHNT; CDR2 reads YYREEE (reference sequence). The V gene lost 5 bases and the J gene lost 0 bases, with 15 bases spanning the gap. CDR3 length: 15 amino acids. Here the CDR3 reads CASRVGVGSSYEQYL. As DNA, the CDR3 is TGTGCCAGCAGAGTCGGGGTGGGAAGCTCCTACGAGCAGTACTTG.

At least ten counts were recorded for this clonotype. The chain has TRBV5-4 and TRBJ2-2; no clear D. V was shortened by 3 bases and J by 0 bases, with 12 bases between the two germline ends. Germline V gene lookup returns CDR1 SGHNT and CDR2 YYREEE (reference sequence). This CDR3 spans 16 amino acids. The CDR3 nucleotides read TGTGCCAGCAGCTCTCGAAACAACGCGAACACCGGGGAGCTGTTTTTT. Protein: CASSSRNNANTGELFF.

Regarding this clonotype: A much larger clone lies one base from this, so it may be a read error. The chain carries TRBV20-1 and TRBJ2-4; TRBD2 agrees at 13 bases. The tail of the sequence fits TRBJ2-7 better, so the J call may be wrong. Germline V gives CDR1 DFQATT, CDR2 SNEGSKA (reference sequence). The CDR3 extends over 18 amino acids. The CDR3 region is CSAKTRGPRTSGRGEQYF. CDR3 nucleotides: TGCAGTGCTAAAACCCGGGGACCGAGGACTAGCGGGAGAGGCGAGCAGTACTTC.

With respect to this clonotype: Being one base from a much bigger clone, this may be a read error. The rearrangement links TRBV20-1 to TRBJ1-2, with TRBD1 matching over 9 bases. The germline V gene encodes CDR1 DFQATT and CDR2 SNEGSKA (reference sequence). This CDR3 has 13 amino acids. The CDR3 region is CSTSGTGSYGYTF. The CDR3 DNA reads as TGCAGTACTAGTGGGACAGGGTCCTATGGCTACACCTTC.

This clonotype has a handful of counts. CDR3 DNA sequence: TGTGCCAGCAGCTTGTCAGGGAACGACGAAAAACTGTTTTTT. Translating gives CASSLSGNDEKLFF. V gene TRBV5-6 combines with J gene TRBJ1-4; possibly TRBD1 for D (5 bases). The germline V gene encodes CDR1 SGHDT and CDR2 YYEEEE. Trimming stripped 1 base from V and 8 bases from J, with 12 bases between. The CDR3 is made up of 14 amino acids.

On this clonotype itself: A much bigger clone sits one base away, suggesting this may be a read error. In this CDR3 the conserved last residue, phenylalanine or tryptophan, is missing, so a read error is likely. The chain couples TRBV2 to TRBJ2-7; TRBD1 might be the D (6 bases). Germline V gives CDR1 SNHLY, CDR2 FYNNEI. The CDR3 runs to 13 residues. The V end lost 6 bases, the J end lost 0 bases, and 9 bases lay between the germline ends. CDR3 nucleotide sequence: TGTGCCAGCAGGATGACAGGCTCCTACGAGCAGTACCTC. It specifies CASRMTGSYEQYL.

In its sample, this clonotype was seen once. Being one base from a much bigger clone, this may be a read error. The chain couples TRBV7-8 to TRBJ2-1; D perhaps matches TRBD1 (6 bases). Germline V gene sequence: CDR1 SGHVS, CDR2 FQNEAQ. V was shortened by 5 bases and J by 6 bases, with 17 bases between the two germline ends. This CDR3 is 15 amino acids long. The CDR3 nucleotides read TGTGCCAGCAGCATAACGCTGGGACACTCCAATGAGCAGTTCTTC. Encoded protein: CASSITLGHSNEQFF.

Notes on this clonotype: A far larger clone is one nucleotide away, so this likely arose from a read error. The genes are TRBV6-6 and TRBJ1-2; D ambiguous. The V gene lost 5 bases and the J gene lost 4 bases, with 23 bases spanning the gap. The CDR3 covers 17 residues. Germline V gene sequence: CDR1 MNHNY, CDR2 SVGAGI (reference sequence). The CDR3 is CASSLREGGRKPYGYTF. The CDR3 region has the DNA TGTGCCAGCAGTCTAAGAGAAGGTGGGAGAAAGCCCTATGGCTACACCTTC.

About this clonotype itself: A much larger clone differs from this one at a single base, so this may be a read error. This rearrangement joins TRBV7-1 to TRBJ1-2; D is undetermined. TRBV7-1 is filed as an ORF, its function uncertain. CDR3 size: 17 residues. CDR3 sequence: CTSSTPPHEGKTYGYTF. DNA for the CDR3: TGTACCAGCAGCACCCCCCCTCACGAGGGAAAGACCTATGGCTACACCTTC.

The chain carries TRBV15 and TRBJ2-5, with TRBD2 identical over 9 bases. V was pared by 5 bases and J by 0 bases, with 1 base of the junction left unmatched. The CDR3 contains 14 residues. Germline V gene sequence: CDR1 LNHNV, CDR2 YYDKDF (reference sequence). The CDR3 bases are TGTGCCACCAGCGGCGGGGGGGACCAAGAGACCCAGTACTTC. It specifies CATSGGGDQETQYF.

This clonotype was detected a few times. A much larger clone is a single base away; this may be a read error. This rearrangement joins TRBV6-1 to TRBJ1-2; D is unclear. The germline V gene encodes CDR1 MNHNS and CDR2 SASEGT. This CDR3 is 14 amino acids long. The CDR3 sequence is CASGEIDENYGYTF. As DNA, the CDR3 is TGTGCCAGCGGTGAAATCGACGAGAACTATGGCTACACCTTC.

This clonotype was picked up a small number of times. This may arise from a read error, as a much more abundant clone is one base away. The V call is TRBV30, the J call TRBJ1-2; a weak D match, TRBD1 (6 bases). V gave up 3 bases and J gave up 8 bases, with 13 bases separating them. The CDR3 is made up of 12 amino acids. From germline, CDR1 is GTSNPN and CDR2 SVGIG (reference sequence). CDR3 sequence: CAWSHPGGGYTF. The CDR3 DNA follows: TGTGCCTGGAGCCACCCGGGGGGCGGCTACACCTTC.